Listed below are T cell receptor beta chains from one sample, sequenced in a study of T cells in Graves' hyperthyroidism and ophthalmopathy. MiXCR, applied by TCRdb to the multiplex PCR reads, yields one record per CDR3 protein. The data show some 460,000 distinct CDR3 sequences, around 14% seen once. Specimen: blood. The receptors shown here come from a woman aged 18-29 years with Graves' hyperthyroidism. The CDR3 runs from the conserved cysteine through the conserved F or W. Fields, in order: D gene, J gene, V gene, clone size, CDR3 length, CDR3 protein, CDR3 DNA. A D gene is named only where the DNA matches it firmly. Where a row states a size, it is once, few, many or the class of an expanded clone; other rows omit it.

.,TRBJ1-2,TRBV20-1,few,13,CSARDLWESGYTF,TGCAGTGCTAGAGATCTTTGGGAGAGTGGCTACACCTTC
TRBD1,TRBJ2-7,TRBV6-1,few,15,CASSEFGTGKHEQYF,TGTGCCAGCAGTGAATTTGGGACAGGGAAGCACGAGCAGTACTTC
TRBD2,TRBJ2-3,TRBV7-6,.,17,CASSPLPTSGLTDTQYF,TGTGCCAGCAGCCCTCTCCCCACTAGCGGACTCACAGATACGCAGTATTTT
.,TRBJ2-1,TRBV19,few,11,CASSISGEQFF,TGTGCCAGTAGTATTTCGGGTGAGCAGTTCTTC
TRBD2,TRBJ2-7,TRBV11-1,many,15,CASSLLAGGNYEQYF,TGTGCCAGCAGCCTTCTAGCGGGGGGGAACTACGAGCAGTACTTC
TRBD1,TRBJ2-7,TRBV13,many,15,CASSGPGQGIHEQYF,TGTGCCAGCAGCGGGCCTGGACAGGGGATCCACGAGCAGTACTTC
TRBD1,TRBJ2-1,TRBV29-1,many,15,CSVVDRESVMAEQFF,TGCAGCGTTGTGGACAGGGAGTCGGTGATGGCTGAGCAGTTCTTC
.,TRBJ1-1,TRBV19,few,15,CASSLSGAMNTEAFF,TGTGCCAGTAGTTTATCAGGGGCCATGAACACTGAAGCTTTCTTT
TRBD1,TRBJ1-6,TRBV2,many,14,CASSPGQANSPLHF,TGTGCCAGCAGTCCGGGACAGGCGAATTCACCCCTCCACTTT
.,TRBJ1-4,TRBV12-3/TRBV12-4,many,13,CASSFQQVEKLFF,TGTGCCAGCAGTTTTCAACAGGTCGAAAAACTGTTTTTT
.,TRBJ2-5,TRBV4-1,many,16,CASSQDLTELGETQYF,TGCGCCAGCAGCCAAGATCTTACCGAACTGGGAGAGACCCAGTACTTC
.,TRBJ2-2,TRBV2,many,14,CASSNSGLTGELFF,TGTGCCAGCAGTAATAGCGGACTAACCGGGGAGCTGTTTTTT
.,TRBJ2-7,TRBV5-6,many,14,CASSLGRKIYEQYF,TGTGCCAGCAGCTTGGGCAGGAAGATCTACGAGCAGTACTTC
TRBD1,TRBJ2-3,TRBV7-8,many,13,CASSWTGRDTQYF,TGTGCCAGCAGCTGGACAGGGAGAGATACGCAGTATTTT
.,TRBJ1-2,TRBV12-3/TRBV12-4,many,16,CASSLDGPGANYGYTF,TGTGCCAGCAGTTTGGACGGGCCCGGAGCTAACTATGGCTACACCTTC
TRBD1,TRBJ1-2,TRBV2,many,13,CASSVDREYGYTF,TGTGCCAGCAGTGTCGACAGGGAATATGGCTACACCTTC
TRBD2,TRBJ2-1,TRBV5-1,.,15,CASGLAGGLYNEQFF,TGCGCCAGCGGACTAGCGGGGGGCCTCTACAATGAGCAGTTCTTC
.,TRBJ1-4,TRBV4-1,.,15,CASSPSGLTNEKLFF,TGCGCCAGCAGCCCGTCGGGGCTAACTAATGAAAAACTGTTTTTT
.,TRBJ2-3,TRBV10-2,.,14,CASSERDVTDTQYF,TGCGCCAGCAGTGAGCGGGATGTTACAGATACGCAGTATTTT
.,TRBJ2-5,TRBV29-1,many,15,CSVDGAAGRGETQYF,TGCAGCGTTGACGGCGCGGCAGGGCGAGGGGAGACCCAGTACTTC
TRBD1,TRBJ2-3,TRBV9,many,15,CASDRKGAWEDTQYF,TGTGCCAGCGACCGAAAGGGGGCCTGGGAAGATACGCAGTATTTT
TRBD2,TRBJ2-7,TRBV6-1,many,20,CASSPTGTSGRSISSYEQYF,TGTGCCAGCAGTCCAACCGGGACTAGCGGGAGGTCCATCAGCTCCTACGAGCAGTACTTC
TRBD1,TRBJ2-7,TRBV11-2,many,14,CASSLQGTGYEQYF,TGTGCCAGCAGCTTACAGGGGACAGGGTACGAGCAGTACTTC
.,TRBJ2-7,TRBV20-1,many,15,CSARDGNRSSYEQYF,TGCAGTGCTAGGGACGGGAATAGGAGCTCCTACGAGCAGTACTTC
.,TRBJ2-3,TRBV28,.,17,CASSLYSGTSRTDTQYF,TGTGCCAGCAGTTTATACTCCGGGACATCTCGCACAGATACGCAGTATTTT
TRBD2,TRBJ2-1,TRBV2,many,15,CASSEGDYTYNEQFF,TGTGCCAGCAGTGAAGGGGACTACACCTACAATGAGCAGTTCTTC
.,TRBJ2-6,TRBV4-1,.,16,CASSQDPRPGANVLTF,TGCGCCAGCAGCCAAGATCCCCGTCCTGGGGCCAACGTCCTGACTTTC
.,TRBJ1-1,TRBV5-1,many,14,CASSFDGPNTEAFF,TGCGCCAGCAGCTTTGACGGACCGAACACTGAAGCTTTCTTT
.,TRBJ2-7,TRBV28,many,15,CASSYSMGGAGEQYF,TGTGCCAGCTCCTACTCGATGGGGGGCGCGGGGGAGCAGTACTTC
.,TRBJ1-4,TRBV7-9,.,19,CASSLLYPPRGRLPEKLFF,TGTGCCAGCAGCTTACTCTACCCCCCCCGGGGGCGGCTACCTGAAAAACTGTTTTTT
.,TRBJ2-3,TRBV27,few,14,CASSLGRLVGTQYF,TGTGCCAGCAGTTTGGGCAGGCTAGTAGGTACGCAGTATTTT
.,TRBJ2-7,TRBV11-2,many,14,CASSTGYSSYEQYF,TGTGCCAGCTCAACAGGATACAGCTCCTACGAGCAGTACTTC
TRBD2,TRBJ2-5,TRBV12-3/TRBV12-4,many,15,CASSSGLAGGETQYF,TGTGCCAGCAGTTCGGGACTAGCGGGAGGGGAGACCCAGTACTTC
.,TRBJ2-1,TRBV6-5,many,14,CASSYRSSYNEQFF,TGTGCCAGCAGTTACAGGAGCTCCTACAATGAGCAGTTCTTC
TRBD2,TRBJ2-1,TRBV7-2,many,15,CASSLGLAGGSEQFF,TGTGCCAGCAGCTTAGGACTAGCGGGGGGGAGTGAGCAGTTCTTC
TRBD1,TRBJ2-3,TRBV5-1,few,13,CASRGDSKDTQYF,TGCGCCAGCAGGGGGGACAGTAAGGATACGCAGTATTTT
TRBD1,TRBJ2-5,TRBV5-4,many,14,CASRLQGAGETQYF,TGTGCCAGCAGACTACAGGGGGCAGGAGAGACCCAGTACTTC
TRBD1,TRBJ2-7,TRBV7-9,.,13,CASEGQGAHEQYF,TGTGCCAGCGAAGGACAGGGGGCCCACGAGCAGTACTTC
.,TRBJ1-4,TRBV9,few,18,CASSVEGWAGTINEKLFF,TGTGCCAGCAGCGTAGAAGGTTGGGCAGGGACTATTAATGAAAAACTGTTTTTT
.,TRBJ2-1,TRBV7-9,many,13,CASSQISENEQFF,TGTGCCAGCAGCCAAATCAGTGAAAATGAGCAGTTCTTC
.,TRBJ1-2,TRBV5-8,.,11,CASSKSGGYTF,TGTGCCAGCAGTAAGTCAGGAGGCTACACCTTC
.,TRBJ2-3,TRBV12-3/TRBV12-4,.,15,CASSQRPAHTDTQYF,TGTGCCAGCAGCCAACGACCGGCGCACACAGATACGCAGTATTTT
TRBD2,TRBJ2-3,TRBV9,.,17,CASSVRSGSGRTDTQYF,TGTGCCAGCAGCGTCCGTTCGGGGAGCGGGAGAACAGATACGCAGTATTTT
TRBD1,TRBJ1-4,TRBV10-2,.,15,CASSRTGGASEKLFF,TGCGCCAGCAGTCGAACAGGGGGCGCGTCTGAAAAACTGTTTTTT
.,TRBJ1-4,TRBV20-1,few,13,CSAPFDHGEKLFF,TGCAGTGCCCCCTTCGACCATGGGGAAAAACTGTTTTTT
.,TRBJ1-5,TRBV11-2,few,15,CAGSPTFSSTDTQHF,TGTGCCGGCAGCCCGACTTTCTCTAGCACAGATACGCAGCATTTT
TRBD1,TRBJ1-4,TRBV6-6,few,14,CASSYGTGNEKLFF,TGTGCCAGCAGTTATGGGACAGGGAATGAAAAACTGTTTTTT
.,TRBJ1-4,TRBV20-1,many,11,CSSHLNEKLFF,TGCAGTTCTCACCTTAATGAAAAACTGTTTTTT
TRBD2,TRBJ2-7,TRBV20-1,many,16,CSARSVWREGPYEQYF,TGCAGTGCTAGGTCGGTTTGGCGGGAGGGTCCCTACGAGCAGTACTTC
.,TRBJ2-7,TRBV27,many,13,CASSGGFNYEQYF,TGTGCCAGCAGTGGGGGCTTTAACTACGAGCAGTACTTC
.,TRBJ2-1,TRBV12-3/TRBV12-4,once,18,CASSGVGGKGGPKDEQFF,TGTGCCAGCAGTGGGGTGGGGGGAAAGGGCGGACCCAAGGATGAGCAGTTCTTC
TRBD1,TRBJ2-1,TRBV5-4,few,14,CASSVGQGVNEQFF,TGTGCCAGCAGCGTCGGACAGGGGGTCAATGAGCAGTTCTTC
TRBD1,TRBJ1-4,TRBV4-1,many,16,CASSQGTGRSNEKLFF,TGCGCCAGCAGCCAAGGGACAGGGCGGAGTAATGAAAAACTGTTTTTT
TRBD1,TRBJ2-2,TRBV6-5,few,16,CASSYSPGGNIGELFF,TGTGCCAGCAGTTACTCACCAGGGGGAAACATCGGGGAGCTGTTTTTT
TRBD2,TRBJ2-5,TRBV7-2,many,15,CASSTPTSGWETQYF,TGTGCCAGCAGCACCCCGACTAGCGGTTGGGAGACCCAGTACTTC
.,TRBJ2-7,TRBV10-3,many,12,CAISGTRNEQYF,TGTGCCATCTCCGGGACTCGTAACGAGCAGTACTTC
.,TRBJ1-2,TRBV5-1,.,13,CASSLEGIYGYTF,TGCGCCAGCAGCTTGGAGGGGATCTATGGCTACACCTTC
TRBD2,TRBJ2-7,TRBV28,once,18,CASSFWGSGRTTSYEQYF,TGTGCCAGCAGTTTCTGGGGTAGCGGGAGGACGACCTCCTACGAGCAGTACTTC
.,TRBJ2-2,TRBV11-2,many,17,CASSLDNRERAVGELFF,TGTGCCAGCAGCTTAGATAACAGGGAACGGGCGGTCGGGGAGCTGTTTTTT
TRBD2,TRBJ2-1,TRBV5-1,many,15,CASSPLAGGMAEQFF,TGCGCCAGCAGCCCGCTAGCGGGAGGGATGGCTGAGCAGTTCTTC